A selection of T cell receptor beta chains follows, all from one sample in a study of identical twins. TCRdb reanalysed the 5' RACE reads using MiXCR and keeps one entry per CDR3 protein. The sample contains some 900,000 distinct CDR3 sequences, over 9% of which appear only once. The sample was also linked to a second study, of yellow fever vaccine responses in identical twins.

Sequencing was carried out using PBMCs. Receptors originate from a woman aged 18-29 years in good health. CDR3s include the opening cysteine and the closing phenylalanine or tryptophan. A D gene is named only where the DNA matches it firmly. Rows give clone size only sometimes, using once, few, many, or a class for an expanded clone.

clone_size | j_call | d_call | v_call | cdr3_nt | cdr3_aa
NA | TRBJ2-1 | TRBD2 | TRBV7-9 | TGTGCCAGCAGTCTCCTAGCGGGAGGGCCCAATGAGCATTTCTTC | CASSLLAGGPNEHFF
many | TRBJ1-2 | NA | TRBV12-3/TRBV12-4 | TGTGCCAGCAGTCCAATAGGGGGTAGCGGCTACACCTTC | CASSPIGGSGYTF
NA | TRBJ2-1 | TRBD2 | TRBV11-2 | TGTGCCAGCAGCCCCGAGGCGGGGGTTTCTTACAATGAGCAGTTCTTC | CASSPEAGVSYNEQFF
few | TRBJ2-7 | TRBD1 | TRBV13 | TGTGCCAGCAGCCAAGCCCGGGACAGGGAGGGCGAGCAGTACTTC | CASSQARDREGEQYF
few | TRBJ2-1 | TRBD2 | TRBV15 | TGTGCCACCAGCCAACCGGGACTAGCGAGGAATGAGCAGTTCTTC | CATSQPGLARNEQFF
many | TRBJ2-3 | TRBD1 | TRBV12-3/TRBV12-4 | TGTGCCAGCAGAAAGGACAGGGGGGACGCAGATACGCAGTATTTT | CASRKDRGDADTQYF
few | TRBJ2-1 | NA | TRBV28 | TGTGCCGGTGGGGCAGTTAATGAGCAGTTCTTC | CAGGAVNEQFF
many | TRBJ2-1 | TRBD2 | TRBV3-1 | TGTGCCAGCAGCCAAGGAATTGCGGGAGGGTCGTACAATGAGCAGTTCTTC | CASSQGIAGGSYNEQFF
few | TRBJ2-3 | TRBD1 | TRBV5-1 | TGCGCCAGCAGCTCCACCGGACAGGCCCACACAGATACGCAGTATTTT | CASSSTGQAHTDTQYF
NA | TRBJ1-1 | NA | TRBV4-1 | TGCGCCAGCAGCCACCCTCTTACAGGGAACACTGAAGCTTTCTTT | CASSHPLTGNTEAFF
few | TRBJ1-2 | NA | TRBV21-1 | TGTGCCAGCAGCTCCCGGACAGGGAAGGAGCTCCTCTGTGGCTACACCTTC | CASSSRTGKELLCGYTF
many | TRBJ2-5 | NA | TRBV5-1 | TGCGCCAGCAGCTTGGTGTGGGACTCGGAGACCCAGTACTTC | CASSLVWDSETQYF
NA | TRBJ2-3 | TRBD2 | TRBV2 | TGTGCCAGCAGGCCAGGACTAGCGGGAGCCAAGGGTGCGCAGTATTTT | CASRPGLAGAKGAQYF
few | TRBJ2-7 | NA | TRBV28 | TGTGCCAGCAGACTAGCTAAAGGCTTCTACGAGCAGTACTTC | CASRLAKGFYEQYF
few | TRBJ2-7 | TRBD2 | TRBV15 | TGTGCCACCAGCAGAGAGGGGACTAGCACCTACGAGCAGTACTTC | CATSREGTSTYEQYF
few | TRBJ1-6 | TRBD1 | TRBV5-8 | TGTGCCAGCAGCTTTTACGACAGGGACAGGAATTCACCCCTCCACTTT | CASSFYDRDRNSPLHF
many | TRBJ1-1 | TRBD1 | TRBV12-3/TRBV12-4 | TGTGCCAGCAGTTACCCGACAGGGTGGAACACTGAAGCTTTCTTT | CASSYPTGWNTEAFF
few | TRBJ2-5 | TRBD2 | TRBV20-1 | TGCAGTGCCGGGACTAGCGGTCCTGGGGAGACCCAGTACTTC | CSAGTSGPGETQYF
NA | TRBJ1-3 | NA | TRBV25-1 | TGTGCCAGCAGTGAACCCGGGTTTGGAAACACCATATATTTT | CASSEPGFGNTIYF
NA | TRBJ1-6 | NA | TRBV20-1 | TGCAGTGCTAGAGATTTTAGGGGCAGCGGCTATAATTCACCCCTCCACTTT | CSARDFRGSGYNSPLHF
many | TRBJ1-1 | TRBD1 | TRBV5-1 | TGCGCCAGCAGCCGCAGGACAGGACAGAACACTGAAGCTTTCTTT | CASSRRTGQNTEAFF
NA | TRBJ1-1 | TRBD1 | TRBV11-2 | TGTGCCAGCAGCACCCGGGACAGAATATTGAACACTGAAGCTTTCTTT | CASSTRDRILNTEAFF
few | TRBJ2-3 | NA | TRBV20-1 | TGCAGTGCCCCTTATACAGATACGCAGTATTTT | CSAPYTDTQYF
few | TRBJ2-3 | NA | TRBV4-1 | TGCGCCAGCAGCCAAGGGCCCAGCGGGAGCACAGATACGCAGTATTTT | CASSQGPSGSTDTQYF
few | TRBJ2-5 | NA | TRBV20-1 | TGCAGTGCTAGGCTCAGCCAGGGACACCTCTTAGAGACCCAGTACTTC | CSARLSQGHLLETQYF
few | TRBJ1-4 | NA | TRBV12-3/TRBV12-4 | TGTGCCAGCAGTTTTGGTGACGGGGTTAATGAAAAACTGTTTTTT | CASSFGDGVNEKLFF
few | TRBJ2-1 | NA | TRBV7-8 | TGTGCCAGCAGCTTATTGACGGCATCCTACAATGAGCAGTTCTTC | CASSLLTASYNEQFF
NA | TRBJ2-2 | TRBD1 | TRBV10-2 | TGCGCCAGCAGTGTCCAAGACAGGGGTACCGGGGAGCTGTTTTTT | CASSVQDRGTGELFF
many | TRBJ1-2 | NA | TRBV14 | TGTGCCAGCAGCCAAGATCCCGGGGCCTTCTATGGCTACACCTTC | CASSQDPGAFYGYTF
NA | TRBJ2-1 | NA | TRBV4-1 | TGCGCCAGCAGCCCCAAGGACACTGTTAGATCCTACAATGAGCAGTTCTTC | CASSPKDTVRSYNEQFF
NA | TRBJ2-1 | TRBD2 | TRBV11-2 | TGTGCCAGCAGCTCCGGACTAGCGGGAAATTGGGGTGAGCAGTTCTTC | CASSSGLAGNWGEQFF
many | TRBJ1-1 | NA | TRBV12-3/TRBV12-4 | TGTGCCAGCACCGGGTGGGCACAGGGAAGTGCTGAAGCTTTCTTT | CASTGWAQGSAEAFF
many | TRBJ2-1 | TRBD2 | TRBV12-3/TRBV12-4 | TGTGCCAGCAGACACCCTAGCGGGCCCTTGGATGAGCAGTTCTTC | CASRHPSGPLDEQFF
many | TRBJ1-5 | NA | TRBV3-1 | TGTGCCAGCAGCCAAGGGGGACAAGGCAATCAGCCCCAGCATTTT | CASSQGGQGNQPQHF
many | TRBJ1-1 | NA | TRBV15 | TGTGCCACCAGCAGAGATTTTGGGGGGCAGAACACTGAAGCTTTCTTT | CATSRDFGGQNTEAFF
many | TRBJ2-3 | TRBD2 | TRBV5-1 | TGCGCCAGCACCCGGACATCAGCGGGACCTCTCACAGATACGCAGTATTTT | CASTRTSAGPLTDTQYF
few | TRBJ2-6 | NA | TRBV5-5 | TGTGCCAGCAGCTTGGTGAGCTCACCCAACGTCCTGACTTTC | CASSLVSSPNVLTF
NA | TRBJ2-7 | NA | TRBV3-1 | TGTGCCAGCAGGCAGGCGGAGGCCGCTGGCGAGCAGTACTTC | CASRQAEAAGEQYF
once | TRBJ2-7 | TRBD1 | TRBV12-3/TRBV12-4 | TGTGCCAGCAGTGGAACCGGGACAGGGGGCGGCGAGCAGTACTTC | CASSGTGTGGGEQYF
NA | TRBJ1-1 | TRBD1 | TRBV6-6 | TGTGCCAGCAGCCGACAGGGGGCAACTGAAGCTTTCTTT | CASSRQGATEAFF
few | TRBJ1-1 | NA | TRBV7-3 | TGTGCCAGCAGCTTAACGCGCGTCACTGAAGCTTTCTTT | CASSLTRVTEAFF
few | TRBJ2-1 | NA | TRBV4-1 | TGCGCCAGCAGCCAAGATCAGCGACCTAGCTCCTACAATGAGCAGTTCTTC | CASSQDQRPSSYNEQFF
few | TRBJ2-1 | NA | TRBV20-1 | TGCAGTGCTAACCAGCATTCCTACAATGAGCAGTTCTTC | CSANQHSYNEQFF
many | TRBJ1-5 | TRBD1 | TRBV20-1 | TGCAGTGCTAAGACAGGGCAGAATCAGCCCCAGCATTTT | CSAKTGQNQPQHF
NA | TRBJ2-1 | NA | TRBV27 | TGTGCCAGCAGTTTATCTCGGGCCAGCGAGCAGTTCTTC | CASSLSRASEQFF
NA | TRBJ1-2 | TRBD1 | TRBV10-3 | TGTGCCTTGGGGACAGGGACGGGGGACTATGGCTACACCTTC | CALGTGTGDYGYTF
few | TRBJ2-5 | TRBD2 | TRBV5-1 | TGCGCCAGCAGCTTGGTGGGTAGCGGGAAAGAGACCCAGTACTTC | CASSLVGSGKETQYF
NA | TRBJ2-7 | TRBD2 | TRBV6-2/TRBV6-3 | TGTGCCAGCAGAAAGGATAGCGGGTATAGCTACGAGCAGTACTTC | CASRKDSGYSYEQYF
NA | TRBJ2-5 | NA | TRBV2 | TGTGCCAGCAGCGGCCGGGACCGTGAATCCCAAGAGACCCAGTACTTC | CASSGRDRESQETQYF
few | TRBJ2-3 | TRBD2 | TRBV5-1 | TGCGCCAGCAGCTGGGGGGCTAGCGGGAGGGCCACGGCAGATACGCAGTATTTT | CASSWGASGRATADTQYF
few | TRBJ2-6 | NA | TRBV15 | TGTGCCACCAGCACCATTTCGGTCTCTGGGGCCAACGTCCTGACTTTC | CATSTISVSGANVLTF
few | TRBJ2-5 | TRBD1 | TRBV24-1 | TGTGCCACCAGTGACACCGGACAGGGCCGGAGAGAGACCCAGTACTTC | CATSDTGQGRRETQYF
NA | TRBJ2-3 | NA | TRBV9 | TGTGCCAGCAGCGTAGTATCTGGGGGGAGACAAGATACGCAGTATTTT | CASSVVSGGRQDTQYF
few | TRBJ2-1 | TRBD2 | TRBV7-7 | TGTGCCAGCAGCCTAACGGGGACTAGGGGGAGCAATGAGCAGTTCTTC | CASSLTGTRGSNEQFF
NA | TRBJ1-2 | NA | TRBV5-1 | TGCGCCAGCAGCTTACTGGGGGACGAAGGTCCCTATGGCTACACCTTC | CASSLLGDEGPYGYTF
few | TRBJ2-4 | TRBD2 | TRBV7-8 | TGTGCCAGCAGCTCGGGGACTAGCGGGTCATCGAACATTCAGTACTTC | CASSSGTSGSSNIQYF